One sample yielded the 5 T cell receptor beta chains listed below, sequenced in a study of T cell responses to AZD1222 COVID-19 vaccine. Assay used: immunoSEQ multiplex PCR; TCRdb lists only in-frame clones, some missing. Altogether under 200,000 clones are present, roughly nine tenths being singletons, with the ten largest covering 3.6%. This material consisted of peripheral blood, taken 28 days after the second dose of the MenACWY control vaccine. Receptor source: an adult who received the MenACWY meningococcal vaccine as a control.

This clone showed up just once. This chain links TRBV10-3 with TRBJ1-2, with D perhaps TRBD1 (5 bases). The CDR3 runs 16 residues. Looked up from germline, CDR1 is ENHRY and CDR2 is SYGVKD. The V end lost 3 bases, the J end lost 8 bases, and 22 bases lay between the germline ends. In nucleotides, the CDR3 is TGTGCCATCAGTGACTCAACCAGGGAGGGCGCGGGAGGCTACACCTTC. As protein: CAISDSTREGAGGYTF.

The chain joins TRBV20-1 to TRBJ2-7; TRBD2 aligns across 8 bases. CDR1 and CDR2 (germline): DFQATT, SNEGSKA (reference sequence). CDR3 length equals 16 residues. V dropped 3 bases and J dropped 5; count of bases not matched to a gene: 15. This CDR3 reads CSASGESGGIRNEQYF. DNA for the CDR3: TGCAGTGCTAGTGGGGAGTCGGGGGGGATAAGGAACGAGCAGTACTTC.

CDR3 residues: CAIRPGRDNSPLHF. In DNA form, the CDR3 reads TGTGCCATCAGGCCAGGGAGGGATAATTCACCCCTCCACTTT. V usage is TRBV10-3 and J usage is TRBJ1-6; a weak D match, TRBD1 (5 bases). The CDR3 is made up of 14 amino acids. Germline V gives CDR1 ENHRY, CDR2 SYGVKD. Trimming left V 6 bases short and J 5 bases short, with 11 bases between.

The CDR3 region has the DNA TGTGCCAGCAGCCACCTTAGTAGGAGGCTCAATCAGCCCCAGCATTTT. Translation: CASSHLSRRLNQPQHF. The chain is built from TRBV3-1 (or the pseudogene TRBV3-2) and TRBJ1-5, with no clear D. The CDR3 runs 16 residues. V was shortened by 3 bases and J by 3 bases, with 15 bases between the two germline ends. Germline V gene data show CDR1 as LGHDT and CDR2 as YNNKEL (reference sequence).

V is TRBV12-3 or TRBV12-4 and J is TRBJ1-1; 9 nucleotides align to TRBD1. J gave up 11 bases and V 4 bases, and 5 bases lay outside the gene matches. CDR3 size: 12 residues. The CDR3 loop reads CASSSSTGGAFF. The CDR3 DNA follows: TGTGCCAGCAGTTCCTCGACAGGGGGGGCTTTCTTT.